The T cell receptor (beta chain) under discussion was sequenced for a study of shared clonotypes between healthy human individuals. Study at large: The study used three CD4 naive, three CD4 memory, two CD8 naive and one CD8 memory plate per donor. Study results and limitations: Relative to clonotypes present in all four donors, those not shared had lower generation probabilities.

Genomic DNA of every subset was divided equally among multiple immunoSEQ plates. TCRdb's copy holds only in-frame clones and misses some; the assay was immunoSEQ multiplex PCR. There are about 820,000 clones in the sample; about 92% occur only once, and around 24% lies in the top ten. Comment on this clone: Its antigen is currently unknown.

Positively selected for CCR7, the CD45RO-negative cells used as naive CD8 cells excluded terminally differentiated effector memory CD45RA+ cells. Germline loops: CDR1 SGHNT, CDR2 YENEEA. With 4 bases removed from V and 3 bases from J, the gap between germline ends came to 9 bases. This CDR3 contains 13 residues. This chain joins TRBV11-3 and TRBJ2-5, with D possibly TRBD1 on 5 matching bases. Sample: naive CD8+ T cells sorted from blood. The receptor comes from a man in his thirties or forties in good health. CDR3 nucleotide sequence: TGTGCCAGCAGCTCGCCAGGGAAAGAGACCCAGTACTTC. It is translated as CASSSPGKETQYF.